This T cell receptor beta chain derives from a study of CD8 T cells in ankylosing spondylitis. Study conclusions and caveats: Among TCR beta sequences, a motif of eight highly homologous variants appeared characteristic of ankylosing spondylitis blood. Prior work had noted some motif variants in reactive arthritis blood and synovial fluid.

The TCR beta libraries were generated through quantitative 5'-RACE incorporating molecular barcodes. Each CDR3 protein is one row after TCRdb ran MiXCR on the 5' RACE reads. The sample has some 150,000 distinct CDR3 sequences, roughly 44% seen once; the top ten hold approximately 14%. As to this clonotype: The antigen remains undetermined.

Germline V CDR1 and CDR2: SQVTM, ANQGSEA. Trimming stripped 7 bases from V and 4 bases from J, with 20 bases between. The CDR3 totals 15 residues. V gene TRBV29-1 combines with J gene TRBJ2-1, with D perhaps assigned TRBD1 or TRBD2 (5 bases each). Sequenced: synovial fluid, either unsorted or a sorted T cell fraction (not recorded which). The clonotype comes from a male donor with ankylosing spondylitis. The CDR3 is CSAWGRQSLYNEQFF. CDR3 nucleotide sequence: TGCAGCGCTTGGGGGAGACAGAGTCTATACAATGAGCAGTTCTTC.